The clone carrying this T cell receptor (beta chain) was counted many times. TCRdb re-called the 5' RACE reads with MiXCR, one entry per CDR3 protein. This repertoire shows about 110,000 distinct CDR3 sequences, about 12% found once; its top ten account for less than 3.5%. This sample was taken from a study of early T cells in non-severe SARS-CoV-2 infection. The CDR3 runs 12 residues. V trimming: 3 bases; J trimming: 8 bases; junction bases outside the gene matches: 3. Germline values: CDR1 SGDLS, CDR2 YYNGEE. The chain joins TRBV9 to TRBJ1-2, with 8 bases that match TRBD1. This sequence was found in an adult who was a healthcare worker with PCR-confirmed SARS-CoV-2 infection or an uninfected control (not recorded which). Sequenced input: whole blood. Here the CDR3 reads CASSADRVGYTF. The CDR3 DNA reads TGTGCCAGCAGCGCGGACAGGGTCGGCTACACCTTC.